This T cell receptor (beta chain) comes out of a study of sequential checkpoint blockade in melanoma. Study-level information: DNA from 91 pretreatment tumor samples underwent TCRβ immunosequencing. About two dozen patients had tumor biopsies before treatment and at week 13.

The treatment is: randomized to nivolumab then ipilimumab (arm A) or the reverse (arm B). TCRdb's copy holds only in-frame clones and misses some; the assay was immunoSEQ multiplex PCR. The sample carries thousands of clones, about 24% recorded once. In germline, CDR1 is KGHSH, CDR2 LQKENI. Trimming stripped 1 base from V and 1 base from J, with 4 bases between. The CDR3 extends over 13 amino acids. This receptor was identified in a human donor with melanoma. The sample here was tumor tissue (inferred from file names), taken from a patient given nivolumab and ipilimumab in sequence. The rearrangement joins TRBV18 to TRBJ1-1; D is undetermined. The CDR3 coding sequence is TGTGCCAGCTCACCACAAAAGAACACTGAAGCTTTCTTT. Its protein product is CASSPQKNTEAFF. Using reference TRBV18 and TRBJ1-1 for the parts outside the CDR3, the full variable domain is NAGVMQNPRHLVRRRGQEARLRCSPMKGHSHVYWYRQLPEEGLKFMVYLQKENIIDESGMPKERFSAEFPKEGPSILRIQQVVRGDSAAYFCASSPQKNTEAFFGQGTRLTVV.